The 7 T cell receptor beta chains reported below all come from one sample, sequenced in a study of blood T cell repertoires in COVID-19. The method was immunoSEQ multiplex PCR; TCRdb's version includes in-frame clones alone and lacks a portion of them. The repertoire holds more than 300,000 clones, with about 89% as singletons. The sequenced sample was PBMCs or T cells enriched from blood (not recorded which). All receptors derive from a middle-aged woman who had been exposed to COVID-19.

The chain employs TRBV4-2 and TRBJ2-3, with 7 bases aligning to TRBD2. The CDR3 is 17 residues long. Germline V gene data show CDR1 as LGHNA and CDR2 as YNFKEQ. After removal of 4 bases from V and 5 bases from J, the junction contained 15 bases not matched to a gene. The CDR3 loop is CASSPSRRDYLIDTQYF. Here the CDR3 DNA reads TGTGCCAGCAGCCCTTCACGGCGGGACTACCTCATAGATACGCAGTATTTT.

The chain joins TRBV5-1 to TRBJ2-1, with 8 bases fitting TRBD1. The CDR3 is 14 residues long. Trimming at V came to 4 bases and at J to 8 bases, leaving 8 bases not matched to a gene. Germline loops: CDR1 SGHRS, CDR2 YFSETQ. The CDR3 nucleotides are TGCGCCAGCAGCCTAGCGTCAGGGGGCCATGAGCAGTTCTTC. Its protein product is CASSLASGGHEQFF.

This clone was picked up one time. V gene TRBV29-1 combines with J gene TRBJ2-5; no reliable D call. V dropped 5 bases and J dropped 2 bases, with 6 bases sitting between them. In germline, CDR1 is SQVTM, CDR2 ANQGSEA. The CDR3 extends over 11 amino acids. The CDR3 loop is CSVTEQETQYF. The CDR3 DNA follows: TGCAGCGTTACAGAACAAGAGACCCAGTACTTC.

The chain joins TRBV5-1 to TRBJ2-3; D might be TRBD2 (5 bases). V was clipped by 0 bases and J by 0 bases, with 5 bases between them. CDR3 size: 14 residues. Looked up from germline, CDR1 is SGHRS and CDR2 is YFSETQ. The CDR3 DNA reads as TGCGCCAGCAGCTTGGGGACTAGCACAGATACGCAGTATTTT. This translates into CASSLGTSTDTQYF.

This clone occurred many times. The gene calls are TRBV30 and TRBJ2-1, with D possibly TRBD2 on 6 matching bases. Germline V gene data show CDR1 as GTSNPN and CDR2 as SVGIG (reference sequence). V dropped 3 bases and J dropped 12 bases, with 15 bases sitting between them. The length of the CDR3 is 12 residues. The CDR3 region is CAWSRAGSRQFF. In nucleotides, the CDR3 is TGTGCCTGGAGCAGGGCGGGGTCGCGGCAGTTCTTC.

This clone has only one observation. J is TRBJ1-2 and V is TRBV18; 10 positions agree with TRBD1. CDR1 and CDR2 (germline): KGHSH, LQKENI. The CDR3 length is 16 residues. The V gene end was trimmed by 2 bases and the J gene end by 2 bases; junction bases not matched to a gene: 5. The CDR3 bases are TGTGCCAGCTCACCAATGCCGGGACAGGGGAACTATGGCTACACCTTC. Amino acid sequence: CASSPMPGQGNYGYTF.

In nucleotides, the CDR3 is TGTGCCAGCAGTGAAACAGGGTTCTACGAGCAGTACTTC. Its translation: CASSETGFYEQYF. J is TRBJ2-7 and V is TRBV2; tentative D call: TRBD1 (6 bases). The V end was cut by 2 bases, the J end by 3 bases, with 8 bases between. Germline V gene sequence: CDR1 SNHLY, CDR2 FYNNEI. There are 13 residues in the CDR3.